This entry describes one T cell receptor beta chain. These data are taken from a study of cytomegalovirus exposure and HLA in healthy donors. 13 Jbeta primers and 60 Vbeta primers were used for the PCR. The method was immunoSEQ multiplex PCR; TCRdb's version includes in-frame clones alone and lacks a portion of them. The sample holds nearly 110,000 clones, 65% to 85% seen once. The CDR3 runs to 13 residues. The germline V and J ends were trimmed by 2 bases and 3 bases, with 8 bases remaining between them. Germline loops: CDR1 MNHEY, CDR2 SVGAGI. The chain employs TRBV6-5 and TRBJ2-7; D perhaps matches TRBD1 (6 bases). The source of this sequence is a young man in good health and CMV-seronegative. Sequenced: PBMCs. The CDR3 coding sequence is TGTGCCAGCAGTTACAGGGACAACTACGAGCAGTACTTC. This codes for CASSYRDNYEQYF.